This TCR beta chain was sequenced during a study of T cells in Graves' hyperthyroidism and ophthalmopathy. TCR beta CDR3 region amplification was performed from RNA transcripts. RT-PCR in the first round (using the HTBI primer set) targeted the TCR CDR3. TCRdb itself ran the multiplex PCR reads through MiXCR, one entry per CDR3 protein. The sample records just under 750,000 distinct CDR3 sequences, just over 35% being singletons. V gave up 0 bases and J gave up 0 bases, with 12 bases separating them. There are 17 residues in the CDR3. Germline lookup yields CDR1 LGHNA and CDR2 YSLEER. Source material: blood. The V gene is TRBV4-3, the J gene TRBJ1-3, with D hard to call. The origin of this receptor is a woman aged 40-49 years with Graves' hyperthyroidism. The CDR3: CASSQDTDDGSGNTIYF. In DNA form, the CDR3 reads TGCGCCAGCAGCCAAGATACTGACGACGGCTCTGGAAACACCATATATTTT.